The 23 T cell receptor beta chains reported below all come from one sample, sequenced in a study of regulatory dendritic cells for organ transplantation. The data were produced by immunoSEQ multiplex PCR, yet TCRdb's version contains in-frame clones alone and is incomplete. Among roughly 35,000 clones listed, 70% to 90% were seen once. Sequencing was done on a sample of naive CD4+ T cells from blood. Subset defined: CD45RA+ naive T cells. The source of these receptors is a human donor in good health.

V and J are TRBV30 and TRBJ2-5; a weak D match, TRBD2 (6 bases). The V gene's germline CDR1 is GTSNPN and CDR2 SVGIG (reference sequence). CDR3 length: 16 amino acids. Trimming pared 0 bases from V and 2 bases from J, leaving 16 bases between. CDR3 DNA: TGTGCCTGGAGTGTAGGGTTGACGGGGGATCAAGAGACCCAGTACTTC. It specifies CAWSVGLTGDQETQYF. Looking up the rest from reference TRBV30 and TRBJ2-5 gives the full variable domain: SQTIHQWPATLVQPVGSPLSLECTVEGTSNPNLYWYRQAAGRGLQLLFYSVGIGQISSEVPQNLSASRPQDRQFILSSKKLLLSDSGFYLCAWSVGLTGDQETQYFGPGTRLLVL.

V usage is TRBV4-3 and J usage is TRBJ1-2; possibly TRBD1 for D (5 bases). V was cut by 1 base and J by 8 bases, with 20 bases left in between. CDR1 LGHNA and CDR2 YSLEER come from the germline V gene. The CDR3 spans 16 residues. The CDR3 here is CASSQAATFREWGYTF. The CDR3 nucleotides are TGCGCCAGCAGCCAAGCCGCCACCTTCAGGGAGTGGGGCTACACCTTC.

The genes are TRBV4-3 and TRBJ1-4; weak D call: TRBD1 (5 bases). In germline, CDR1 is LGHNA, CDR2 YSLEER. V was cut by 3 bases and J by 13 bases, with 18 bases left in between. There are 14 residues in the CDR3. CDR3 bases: TGCGCCAGCAGCCATGGCTTCCGGGACCTAGGACTGTTTTTT. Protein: CASSHGFRDLGLFF.

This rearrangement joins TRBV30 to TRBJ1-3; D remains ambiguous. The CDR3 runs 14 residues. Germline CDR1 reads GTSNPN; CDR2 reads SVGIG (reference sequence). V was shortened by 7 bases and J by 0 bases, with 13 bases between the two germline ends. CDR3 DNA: TGTGCCTCGGTGCCGCCTTACTCTGGAAACACCATATATTTT. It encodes CASVPPYSGNTIYF.

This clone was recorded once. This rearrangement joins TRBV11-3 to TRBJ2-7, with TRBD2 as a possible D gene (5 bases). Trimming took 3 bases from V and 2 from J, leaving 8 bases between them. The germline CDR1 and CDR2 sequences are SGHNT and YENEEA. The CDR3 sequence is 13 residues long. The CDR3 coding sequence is TGTGCCAGCAGCTTGGGGAGAGCCTACGAGCAGTACTTC. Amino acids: CASSLGRAYEQYF.

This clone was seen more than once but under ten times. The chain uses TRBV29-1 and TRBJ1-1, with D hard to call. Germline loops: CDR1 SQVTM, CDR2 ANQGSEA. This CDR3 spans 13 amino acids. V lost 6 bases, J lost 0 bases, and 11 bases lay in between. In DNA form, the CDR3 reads TGCAGCGTGGCCCGGTCCATGAACACTGAAGCTTTCTTT. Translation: CSVARSMNTEAFF.

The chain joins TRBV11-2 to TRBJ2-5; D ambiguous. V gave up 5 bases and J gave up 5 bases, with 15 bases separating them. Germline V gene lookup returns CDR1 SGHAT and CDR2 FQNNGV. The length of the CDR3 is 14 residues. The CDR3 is CASSLVTLGETQYF. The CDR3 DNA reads TGTGCCAGCAGCCTTGTGACCCTAGGGGAGACCCAGTACTTC.

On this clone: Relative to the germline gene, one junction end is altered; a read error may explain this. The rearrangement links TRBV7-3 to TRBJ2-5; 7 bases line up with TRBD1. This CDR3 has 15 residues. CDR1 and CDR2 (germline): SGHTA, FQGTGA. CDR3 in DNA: TGTGCCAGCAGCCTAACGGTAGGGGGCTTCGAGACCCAGTACTTC. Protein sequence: CASSLTVGGFETQYF.

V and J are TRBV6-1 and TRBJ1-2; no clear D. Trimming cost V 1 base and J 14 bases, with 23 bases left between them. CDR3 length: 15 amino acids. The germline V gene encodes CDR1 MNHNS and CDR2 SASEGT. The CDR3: CASSEVLLSPLSMTF. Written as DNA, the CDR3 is TGTGCCAGCAGTGAAGTCTTACTTTCCCCTCTCTCGATGACCTTC.

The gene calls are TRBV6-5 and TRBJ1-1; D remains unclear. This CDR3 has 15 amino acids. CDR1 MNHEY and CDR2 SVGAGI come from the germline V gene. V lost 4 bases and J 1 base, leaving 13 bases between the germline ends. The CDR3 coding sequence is TGTGCCAGCAGTTTATCGGGCGTCCCGAACACTGAAGCTTTCTTT. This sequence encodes CASSLSGVPNTEAFF.

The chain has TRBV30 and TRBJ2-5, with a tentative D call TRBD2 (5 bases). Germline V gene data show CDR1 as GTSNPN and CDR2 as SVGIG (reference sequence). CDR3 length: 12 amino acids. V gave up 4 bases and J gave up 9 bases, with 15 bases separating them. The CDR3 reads CAWIEADGAQYF. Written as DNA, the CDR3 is TGTGCCTGGATCGAGGCGGACGGGGCCCAGTACTTC.

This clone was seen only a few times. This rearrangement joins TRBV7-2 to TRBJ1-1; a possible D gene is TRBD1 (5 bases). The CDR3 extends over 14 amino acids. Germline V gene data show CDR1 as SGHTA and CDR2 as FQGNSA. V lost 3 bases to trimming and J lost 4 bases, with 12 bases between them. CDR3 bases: TGTGCCAGCAGCTTCACCCGGGGGGGCACTGAAGCTTTCTTT. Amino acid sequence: CASSFTRGGTEAFF.

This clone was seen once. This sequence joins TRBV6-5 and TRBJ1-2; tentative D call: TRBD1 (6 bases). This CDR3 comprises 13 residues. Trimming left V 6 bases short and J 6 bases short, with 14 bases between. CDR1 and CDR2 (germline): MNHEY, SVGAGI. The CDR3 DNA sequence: TGTGCCAGCAGCTCCGGACAGCAACATGGCTACACCTTC. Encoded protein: CASSSGQQHGYTF.

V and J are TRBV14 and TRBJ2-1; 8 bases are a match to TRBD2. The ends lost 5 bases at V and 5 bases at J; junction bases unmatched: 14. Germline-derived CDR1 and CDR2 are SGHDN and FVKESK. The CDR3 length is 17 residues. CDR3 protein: CASSSGTRGAINNEQFF. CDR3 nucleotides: TGTGCCAGCAGCTCCGGAACGCGGGGGGCCATAAACAATGAGCAGTTCTTC.

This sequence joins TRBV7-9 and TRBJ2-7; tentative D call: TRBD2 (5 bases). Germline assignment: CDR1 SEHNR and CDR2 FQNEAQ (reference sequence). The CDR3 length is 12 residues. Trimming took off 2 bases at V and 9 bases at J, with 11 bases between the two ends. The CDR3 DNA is TGTGCCAGCAGCTTACACGACGAGGGGCAGTACTTC. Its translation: CASSLHDEGQYF.

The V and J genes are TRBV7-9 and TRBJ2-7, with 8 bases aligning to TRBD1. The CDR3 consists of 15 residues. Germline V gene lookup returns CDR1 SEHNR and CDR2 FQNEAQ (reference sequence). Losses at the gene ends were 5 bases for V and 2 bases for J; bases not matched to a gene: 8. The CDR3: CASSRRMDRAYEQYF. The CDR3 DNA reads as TGTGCCAGCAGCCGAAGAATGGACAGGGCCTACGAGCAGTACTTC.

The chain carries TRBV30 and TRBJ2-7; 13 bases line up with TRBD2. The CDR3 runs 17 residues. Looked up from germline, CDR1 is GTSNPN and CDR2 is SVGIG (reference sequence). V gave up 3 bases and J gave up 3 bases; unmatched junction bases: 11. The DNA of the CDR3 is TGTGCCTGGAGCCCCTTCCGGACTAGCGGGGGTTTCTACGAGCAGTACTTC. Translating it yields CAWSPFRTSGGFYEQYF.

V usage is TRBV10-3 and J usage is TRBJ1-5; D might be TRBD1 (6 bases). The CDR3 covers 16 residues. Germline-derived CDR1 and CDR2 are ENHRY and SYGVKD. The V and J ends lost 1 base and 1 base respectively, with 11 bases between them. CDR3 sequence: CAISEYGGQSNQPQHF. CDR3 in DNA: TGTGCCATCAGTGAGTATGGTGGACAGAGCAATCAGCCCCAGCATTTT.

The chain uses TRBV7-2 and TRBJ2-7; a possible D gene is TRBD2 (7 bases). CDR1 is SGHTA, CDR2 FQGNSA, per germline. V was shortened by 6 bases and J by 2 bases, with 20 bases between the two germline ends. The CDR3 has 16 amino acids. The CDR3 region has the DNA TGTGCCAGCAGGAGACTTACAGCGGGGACAACCTACGAGCAGTACTTC. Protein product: CASRRLTAGTTYEQYF. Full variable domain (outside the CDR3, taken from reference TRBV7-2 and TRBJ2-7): GAGVSQSPSNKVTEKGKDVELRCDPISGHTALYWYRQSLGQGLEFLIYFQGNSAPDKSGLPSDRFSAERTGGSVSTLTIQRTQQEDSAVYLCASRRLTAGTTYEQYFGPGTRLTVT.

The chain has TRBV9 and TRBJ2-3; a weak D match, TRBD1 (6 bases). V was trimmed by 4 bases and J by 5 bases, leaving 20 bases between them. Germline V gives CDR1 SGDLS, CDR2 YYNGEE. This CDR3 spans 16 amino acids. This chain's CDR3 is CASSPRSGQYLDTQYF. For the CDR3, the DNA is TGTGCCAGCAGCCCGCGGAGTGGACAGTACCTAGATACGCAGTATTTT.

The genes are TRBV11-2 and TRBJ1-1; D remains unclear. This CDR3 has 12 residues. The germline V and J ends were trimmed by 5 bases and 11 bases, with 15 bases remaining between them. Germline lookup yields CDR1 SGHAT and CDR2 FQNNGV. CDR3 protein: CASSDNVFGAFF. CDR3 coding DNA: TGTGCCAGCAGCGACAACGTCTTTGGGGCTTTCTTT.

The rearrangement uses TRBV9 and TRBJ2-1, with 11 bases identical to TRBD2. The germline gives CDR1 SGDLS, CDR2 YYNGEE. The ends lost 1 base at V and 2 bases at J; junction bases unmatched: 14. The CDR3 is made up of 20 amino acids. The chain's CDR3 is CASSVLWVAGGPGAYNEQFF. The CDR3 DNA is TGTGCCAGCAGCGTATTGTGGGTAGCGGGAGGGCCGGGGGCCTACAATGAGCAGTTCTTC.

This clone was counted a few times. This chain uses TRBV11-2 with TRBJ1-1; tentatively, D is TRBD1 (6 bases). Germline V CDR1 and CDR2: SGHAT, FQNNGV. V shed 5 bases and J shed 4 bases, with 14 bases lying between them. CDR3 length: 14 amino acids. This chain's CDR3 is CASSSNREFTEAFF. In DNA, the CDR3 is TGTGCCAGCAGCAGCAACAGGGAATTCACTGAAGCTTTCTTT.